The clone carrying this T cell receptor (beta chain) was observed many times. TCR beta VDJ combinations and CDR3 sequences were profiled from genomic DNA. Each CDR3 protein gets one entry after TCRdb re-called the reads with MiXCR. The repertoire holds approximately 150,000 distinct CDR3 sequences, 40% to 50% seen once, with around 1% in the top ten. The sample is drawn from a study of CD8+CD57+ T cells in acquired aplastic anemia. It was patients with CD8+CD57+ cell expansion by flow cytometry who were chosen for sequencing. Germline CDR1 SGHTA, CDR2 FQGNSA. The V end lost 1 base, the J end lost 5 bases, and 8 bases lay between the germline ends. The CDR3 covers 13 residues.

The rearrangement joins TRBV7-2 to TRBJ2-5; D ambiguous. This TCR was recovered from a human donor with aplastic anemia. The sample was sorted CD4+, CD8+, or CD8+CD57+ T cells (not recorded which) from PBMCs. The CDR3 DNA follows: TGTGCCAGCAGCTTAGGGGTGGGGGAGACCCAGTACTTC. Translating it yields CASSLGVGETQYF.